Presented here are 27 T cell receptor beta chains from one specimen sequenced in a study of T cells in Graves' hyperthyroidism and ophthalmopathy. Researchers amplified the TCR beta CDR3 regions from RNA transcripts. The TCR CDR3 first-round RT-PCR relied on the HTBI primer set. A single record per CDR3 protein comes from TCRdb applying MiXCR to the multiplex PCR reads. The table has a few hundred thousand distinct CDR3 sequences, 15% to 19% seen once. Sequencing used blood. The source of these receptors is a woman aged 30 to 39 with Graves' hyperthyroidism.

The chain couples TRBV10-3 to TRBJ2-1, with D unresolved. This CDR3 spans 16 amino acids. Trimming pared 2 bases from V and 2 bases from J, leaving 13 bases between. Germline loops: CDR1 ENHRY, CDR2 SYGVKD. For the CDR3, the DNA is TGTGCCATCAGTGAGCGAAGCCCGGGCACCTACAATGAGCAGTTCTTC. It encodes CAISERSPGTYNEQFF.

This clonotype was seen at least ten times. The chain carries TRBV10-3 and TRBJ1-1; D perhaps matches TRBD1 (5 bases). Germline V CDR1 and CDR2: ENHRY, SYGVKD. V lost 0 bases, J lost 4 bases, and 15 bases lay in between. The CDR3 has 16 amino acids. The CDR3, as DNA: TGTGCCATCAGTGAGTCGACGGGGCAGGGTGCCACTGAAGCTTTCTTT. Translating gives CAISESTGQGATEAFF.

This chain joins TRBV12-3 or TRBV12-4 and TRBJ2-1; the match to TRBD2 covers 16 bases. The CDR3 has 18 amino acids. With V trimmed by 5 bases and J by 4 bases, 8 bases remained unmatched. CDR3 DNA sequence: TGTGCCAGCAGTCGGGGACTAGCGGGAGGGCCAAAATACAATGAGCAGTTCTTC. Residues: CASSRGLAGGPKYNEQFF.

This clonotype was seen more than once but under ten times. This chain uses TRBV20-1 with TRBJ2-2; tentatively, D is TRBD1 (5 bases). Per the germline V gene, CDR1 is DFQATT and CDR2 is SNEGSKA (reference sequence). The V end lost 4 bases, the J end lost 0 bases, and 9 bases lay between the germline ends. This CDR3 contains 14 residues. The CDR3 DNA reads as TGCAGTGCTACCCCGACAGCGAACACCGGGGAGCTGTTTTTT. Its translation: CSATPTANTGELFF.

This clonotype was detected only a few times. V and J are TRBV4-2 and TRBJ2-1; D unclear. V gave up 0 bases and J gave up 4 bases, with 10 bases separating them. Germline-derived CDR1 and CDR2 are LGHNA and YNFKEQ. The CDR3 sequence is 15 residues long. CDR3 bases: TGTGCCAGCAGCCAAGATCAAATGGGTTACAATGAGCAGTTCTTC. Protein sequence: CASSQDQMGYNEQFF.

The chain joins TRBV12-3 or TRBV12-4 to TRBJ2-1; TRBD1 agrees at 11 bases. The V segment lost 3 bases and the J segment 6 bases; nucleotides outside the gene matches: 4. The CDR3 is 15 amino acids. For the CDR3, the DNA is TGTGCCAGCAGTTTTAGGGGACAGGGGGGCAATGAGCAGTTCTTC. It encodes CASSFRGQGGNEQFF.

This clonotype has more than one count but fewer than ten. The chain couples TRBV28 to TRBJ1-6; D gene unclear. The CDR3 is 15 amino acids. V was cut by 2 bases and J by 7 bases, with 12 bases left in between. From germline, CDR1 is MDHEN and CDR2 SYDVKM. Here the CDR3 reads CASSLVGPTNSPLHF. The DNA for the CDR3 is TGTGCCAGCAGTTTAGTTGGTCCCACGAATTCACCCCTCCACTTT.

There are many counts of this clonotype. The genes are TRBV14 and TRBJ2-1; 10 positions agree with TRBD2. Trimming cost V 4 bases and J 0 bases; bases outside gene matches: 6. The CDR3 length is 17 residues. CDR1 SGHDN and CDR2 FVKESK come from the germline V gene. In DNA form, the CDR3 reads TGTGCCAGCAGCCCCCCTGGACTAGCGGTCTCCTACAATGAGCAGTTCTTC. Translation gives CASSPPGLAVSYNEQFF.

This clonotype has a count of ten or more. The chain has TRBV11-3 and TRBJ2-3, with 7 bases fitting TRBD1. Germline CDR1 and CDR2: SGHNT and YENEEA. There are 15 residues in the CDR3. J gave up 2 bases and V 0 bases, and 2 bases lay outside the gene matches. The CDR3 loop reads CASSLDGTATDTQYF. The DNA of the CDR3 is TGTGCCAGCAGCTTAGACGGGACAGCCACAGATACGCAGTATTTT.

This clonotype has only a few counts. The CDR3 protein is CASSQDSSELTNYGYTF. CDR3 nucleotides: TGTGCCAGCAGCCAGGACAGCTCCGAACTTACTAACTATGGCTACACCTTC. The V and J genes are TRBV5-4 and TRBJ1-2, with a weak D call TRBD1 (6 bases). The CDR3 totals 17 residues. V lost 4 bases to trimming and J lost 0 bases, with 19 bases between them. Germline-derived CDR1 and CDR2 are SGHNT and YYREEE (reference sequence).

J is TRBJ2-6 and V is TRBV29-1; D unclear. This CDR3 spans 14 amino acids. Germline V lookup: CDR1 SQVTM, CDR2 ANQGSEA. Trimming removed 6 bases from V and 0 bases from J, with 9 bases in between. CDR3 bases: TGCAGCGTGGATCTCGGCTCTGGGGCCAACGTCCTGACTTTC. This codes for CSVDLGSGANVLTF.

The rearrangement uses TRBV7-2 and TRBJ1-1; 10 bases match TRBD1. Germline V gene sequence: CDR1 SGHTA, CDR2 FQGNSA. The CDR3 has 16 residues. The J segment lost 1 base and the V segment lost 4 bases, leaving 6 bases of the junction unmatched. In DNA form, the CDR3 reads TGTGCCAGCAGCTCGGGACAGGGGACGCCGAACACTGAAGCTTTCTTT. This codes for CASSSGQGTPNTEAFF.

This clonotype has ten or more counts. The V and J genes are TRBV29-1 and TRBJ1-1; 7 positions agree with TRBD1. The germline CDR1 and CDR2 sequences are SQVTM and ANQGSEA. Trimming removed 7 bases from V and 1 base from J; junction bases left unmatched: 3. The CDR3 covers 12 residues. DNA of the CDR3: TGCAGCGGACGGGACAGGAACACTGAAGCTTTCTTT. It is translated as CSGRDRNTEAFF.

This clonotype was seen more than once but under ten times. This may be a read error, as it is one base from a much larger clone. The V gene is TRBV7-9, the J gene TRBJ2-5; TRBD2 matches 10 bases. Germline V gene data show CDR1 as SEHNR and CDR2 as FQNEAQ (reference sequence). The CDR3 has 18 amino acids. Written as DNA, the CDR3 is TGTGCCAGCAGCTCACTCTCCGGGGCTAGCGGGGGCAAAGAGACCCAGCACTTC. It encodes CASSSLSGASGGKETQHF. The full variable domain, in which reference TRBV7-9 and TRBJ2-5 provide the parts outside the CDR3, is DTGVSQNPRHKITKRGQNVTFRCDPISEHNRLYWYRQTLGQGPEFLTYFQNEAQLEKSRLLSDRFSAERPKGSFSTLEIQRTEQGDSAMYLCASSSLSGASGGKETQHFGPGTRLLVL.

This clonotype was recorded at least ten times. J is TRBJ1-1 and V is TRBV6-2 or TRBV6-3; tentative D call: TRBD1 (5 bases). Germline V CDR1 and CDR2: MNHEY, SVGEGT. Trimming stripped 7 bases from V and 5 bases from J, with 14 bases between. CDR3 size: 13 residues. Written as DNA, the CDR3 is TGTGCCAGCACCCCGGGGGGTTGGACTGAAGCTTTCTTT. This translates into CASTPGGWTEAFF.

V usage is TRBV6-1 and J usage is TRBJ2-1, with 8 bases matching TRBD1. The CDR3 is 17 amino acids. V dropped 6 bases and J dropped 3; count of bases not matched to a gene: 13. Germline values: CDR1 MNHNS, CDR2 SASEGT. The CDR3 DNA sequence: TGTGCCAGCAGGAACCTCGGACAGGGCGGATTCTACAATGAGCAGTTCTTC. Translation gives CASRNLGQGGFYNEQFF.

This clonotype was detected many times. V gene TRBV11-2 combines with J gene TRBJ2-7; D gene uncertain. The V end was cut by 0 bases, the J end by 5 bases, with 2 bases between. The length of the CDR3 is 11 residues. Germline CDR1 SGHAT, CDR2 FQNNGV. In DNA form, the CDR3 reads TGTGCCAGCAGCTTAGATAACGAGCAGTACTTC. It codes for CASSLDNEQYF.

This clonotype was recorded many times. The rearrangement joins TRBV11-3 to TRBJ2-7, with D tentatively TRBD2 (6 bases). Germline V gene sequence: CDR1 SGHNT, CDR2 YENEEA. V shed 6 bases and J shed 1 base, with 10 bases lying between them. CDR3 length equals 13 residues. The chain's CDR3 is CASRTGTSYEQYF. CDR3 DNA: TGTGCCAGCAGAACCGGGACTTCCTACGAGCAGTACTTC.

The chain carries TRBV12-3 or TRBV12-4 and TRBJ2-1; D is perhaps TRBD1 or TRBD2 (6 bases each). CDR3 length: 12 amino acids. The ends were cut back, 4 bases at V and 10 bases at J, with 11 bases in the middle. The CDR3 loop reads CASSWTGAEQFF. Here the CDR3 DNA reads TGTGCCAGCAGTTGGACGGGGGCGGAGCAGTTCTTC.

This clonotype was counted ten times or more. This chain links TRBV27 with TRBJ2-1; D gene ambiguous. The germline CDR1 and CDR2 sequences are MNHEY and SMNVEV (reference sequence). V dropped 4 bases and J dropped 3 bases, with 1 base sitting between them. The CDR3 length is 11 residues. CDR3 sequence (DNA): TGTGCCAGCAGTTACTACAATGAGCAGTTCTTC. Translated, it gives CASSYYNEQFF.

This clonotype was seen many times. One end of the junction varies from germline; a read error may be responsible. This chain connects TRBV7-9 to TRBJ2-1; D remains ambiguous. The CDR3 is made up of 12 amino acids. Germline V gene lookup returns CDR1 SEHNR and CDR2 FQNEAQ (reference sequence). The CDR3, as DNA: TGTGCCAGCACCTTAAACTTCAATGAGCAGTTCTTC. Translation gives CASTLNFNEQFF.

Note on this clonotype: The CDR3 does not close with the conserved phenylalanine or tryptophan, likely indicating a read error. V is TRBV24-1 and J is TRBJ2-2, with unresolved D. CDR3 length equals 15 residues. Germline V gives CDR1 KGHDR, CDR2 SFDVKD. Deletions cut 5 bases from V and 1 base from J, with 10 bases between. CDR3 residues: CATSGPHGNTGELFL. The CDR3 DNA is TGTGCCACCAGTGGTCCGCATGGGAACACCGGGGAGCTGTTTCTT.

As to this clonotype: A read error may explain this, as a much larger clone is one base away. V gene TRBV12-5 combines with J gene TRBJ2-7; 7 bases line up with TRBD1. V trimming: 4 bases; J trimming: 6 bases; junction bases outside the gene matches: 12. This CDR3 spans 15 amino acids. CDR1 is LGHNT, CDR2 FRNRAP, per germline. This CDR3 is CASGSGDRVLSEQYF. CDR3 nucleotides: TGTGCTAGTGGTTCGGGTGACAGGGTGTTAAGCGAGCAGTACTTC.

This clonotype was detected only a few times. The chain combines TRBV29-1 with TRBJ1-2; D uncertain. The V end was cut by 3 bases, the J end by 1 base, with 6 bases between. Germline CDR1 reads SQVTM; CDR2 reads ANQGSEA. The CDR3 sequence is 12 residues long. CDR3 DNA: TGCAGCGTTGACCAGGTTAACTATGGCTACACCTTC. It codes for CSVDQVNYGYTF.

This clonotype was seen repeatedly, ten times or more. The genes are TRBV6-1 and TRBJ2-7, with 8 positions matching TRBD1. Germline V gene sequence: CDR1 MNHNS, CDR2 SASEGT. The CDR3 consists of 14 residues. Losses at the gene ends were 8 bases for V and 7 bases for J; bases not matched to a gene: 13. In DNA form, the CDR3 reads TGTGCCAGCCTATTCCGGCAGGGGGCGGGTGAGCAGTACTTC. This translates into CASLFRQGAGEQYF.

This clonotype occurred many times. The rearrangement joins TRBV11-2 to TRBJ2-1; 9 nucleotides align to TRBD2. CDR1 and CDR2 (germline): SGHAT, FQNNGV. The CDR3 runs to 18 residues. V shed 2 bases and J 4 bases; nucleotides not matched to a gene: 12. The CDR3 here is CASSLYPSGDRTYNEQFF. Written as DNA, the CDR3 is TGTGCCAGCAGCTTATATCCTAGCGGGGACCGCACTTACAATGAGCAGTTCTTC.

This clonotype has a count of ten or more. This sequence joins TRBV7-2 and TRBJ2-1; 14 nucleotides align to TRBD2. The trim removed 2 bases at V and 9 bases at J, leaving 3 bases unmatched. The CDR3 spans 15 residues. Germline loops: CDR1 SGHTA, CDR2 FQGNSA. CDR3: CASSLMTSGRVEQFF. The CDR3 region has the DNA TGTGCCAGCAGCTTAATGACTAGCGGGAGGGTTGAGCAGTTCTTC.